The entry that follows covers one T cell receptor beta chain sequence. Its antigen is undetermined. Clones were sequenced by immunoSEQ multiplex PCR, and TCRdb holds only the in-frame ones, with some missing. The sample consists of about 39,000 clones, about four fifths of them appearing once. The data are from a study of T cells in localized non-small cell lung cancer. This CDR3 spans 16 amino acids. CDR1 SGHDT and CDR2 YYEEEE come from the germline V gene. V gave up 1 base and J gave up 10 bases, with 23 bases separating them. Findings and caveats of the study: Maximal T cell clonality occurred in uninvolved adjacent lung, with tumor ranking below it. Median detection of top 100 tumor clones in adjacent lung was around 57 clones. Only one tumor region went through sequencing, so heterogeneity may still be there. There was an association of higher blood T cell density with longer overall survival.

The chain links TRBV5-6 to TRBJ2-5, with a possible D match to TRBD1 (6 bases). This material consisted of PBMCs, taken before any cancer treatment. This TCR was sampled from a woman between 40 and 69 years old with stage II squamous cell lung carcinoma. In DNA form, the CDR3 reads TGTGCCAGCAGCTTGCTTGAGTGGGGCAGGGGAGTTATCCAGTACTTC. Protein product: CASSLLEWGRGVIQYF. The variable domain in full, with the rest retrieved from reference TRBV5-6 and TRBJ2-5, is DAGVTQSPTHLIKTRGQQVTLRCSPKSGHDTVSWYQQALGQGPQFIFQYYEEEERQRGNFPDRFSGHQFPNYSSELNVNALLLGDSALYLCASSLLEWGRGVIQYFGPGTRLLVL.